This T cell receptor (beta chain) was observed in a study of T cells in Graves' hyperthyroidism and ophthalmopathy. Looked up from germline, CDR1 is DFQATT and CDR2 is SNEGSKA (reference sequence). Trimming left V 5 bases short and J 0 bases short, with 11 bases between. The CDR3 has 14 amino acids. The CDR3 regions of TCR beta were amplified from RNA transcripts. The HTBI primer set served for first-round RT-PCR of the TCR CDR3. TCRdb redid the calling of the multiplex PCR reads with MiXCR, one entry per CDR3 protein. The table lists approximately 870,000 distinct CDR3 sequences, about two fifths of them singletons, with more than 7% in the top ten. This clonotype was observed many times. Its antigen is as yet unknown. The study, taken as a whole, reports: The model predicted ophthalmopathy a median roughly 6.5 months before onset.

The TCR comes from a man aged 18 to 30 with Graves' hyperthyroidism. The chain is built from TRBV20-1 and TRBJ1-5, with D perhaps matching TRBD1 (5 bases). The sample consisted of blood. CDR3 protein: CSAPDIDSNQPQHF. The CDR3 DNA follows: TGCAGTGCTCCGGACATTGATAGCAATCAGCCCCAGCATTTT.